Listed below are T cell receptor beta chains from one sample, sequenced in a study of neurological immune-mediated disorders. TCRdb ran MiXCR on the 5' RACE reads and lists one entry per CDR3 protein. The table includes tens of thousands of distinct CDR3 sequences, approximately 15% detected once. Sequenced: PBMCs. The source is a man younger than 45 in good health. CDR3s include the opening cysteine and the closing phenylalanine or tryptophan. The D gene is left open where the match is weak. The listing skips clone size in some rows; elsewhere it reads once, few, many or a size class.

abundance: many
j_gene: TRBJ2-1
d_gene: NA
v_gene: TRBV5-1
CDR3aa: CASSLDQINEQFF
CDR3nt: TGCGCCAGCAGCTTGGATCAGATCAATGAGCAGTTCTTC

abundance: many
j_gene: TRBJ2-2
d_gene: NA
v_gene: TRBV9
CDR3aa: CASTTRDTGELFF
CDR3nt: TGTGCCAGCACCACAAGGGACACCGGGGAGCTGTTTTTT

abundance: many
j_gene: TRBJ2-6
d_gene: TRBD1
v_gene: TRBV20-1
CDR3aa: CSARRRDRGSGANVLTF
CDR3nt: TGCAGTGCTAGACGTAGGGACAGGGGTTCTGGGGCCAACGTCCTGACTTTC

abundance: many
j_gene: TRBJ1-3
d_gene: TRBD1
v_gene: TRBV27
CDR3aa: CASRFLGQGAGGNTIYF
CDR3nt: TGTGCCAGCCGGTTTTTGGGACAGGGGGCAGGTGGAAACACCATATATTTT

abundance: many
j_gene: TRBJ1-2
d_gene: NA
v_gene: TRBV29-1
CDR3aa: CSVPSGTLYPKSYTF
CDR3nt: TGCAGCGTTCCCTCCGGGACACTATACCCTAAGAGCTACACCTTC

abundance: many
j_gene: TRBJ2-6
d_gene: NA
v_gene: TRBV5-1
CDR3aa: CASSLQTSTGANVLTF
CDR3nt: TGCGCCAGCAGCTTGCAGACTAGTACTGGGGCCAACGTCCTGACTTTC

abundance: few
j_gene: TRBJ2-3
d_gene: TRBD2
v_gene: TRBV29-1
CDR3aa: CSVAGLAGAGTDTQYF
CDR3nt: TGCAGCGTTGCAGGACTAGCGGGAGCTGGCACAGATACGCAGTATTTT

abundance: many
j_gene: TRBJ2-6
d_gene: NA
v_gene: TRBV7-9
CDR3aa: CASRGAGANVLTF
CDR3nt: TGTGCCTCCCGGGGAGCTGGGGCCAACGTCCTGACTTTC

abundance: many
j_gene: TRBJ2-5
d_gene: NA
v_gene: TRBV28
CDR3aa: CASSPGTGVSREGRGTQYF
CDR3nt: TGTGCCAGCAGCCCCGGGACAGGCGTCTCGCGGGAGGGCCGTGGGACCCAGTACTTC

abundance: many
j_gene: TRBJ1-5
d_gene: TRBD1
v_gene: TRBV18
CDR3aa: CASTSGGRNQPQHF
CDR3nt: TGTGCCAGCACATCAGGGGGTCGCAATCAGCCCCAGCATTTT

abundance: many
j_gene: TRBJ2-1
d_gene: NA
v_gene: TRBV5-1
CDR3aa: CASMLVAGADNEQFF
CDR3nt: TGCGCCAGCATGCTTGTGGCAGGGGCCGACAATGAGCAGTTCTTC

abundance: many
j_gene: TRBJ2-3
d_gene: NA
v_gene: TRBV29-1
CDR3aa: CSARRDPTDTQYF
CDR3nt: TGCAGCGCCCGACGGGACCCCACAGATACGCAGTATTTT

abundance: NA
j_gene: TRBJ2-7
d_gene: TRBD1
v_gene: TRBV18
CDR3aa: CASSNPDRVEYF
CDR3nt: TGTGCCAGCTCCAATCCGGACAGGGTTGAATACTTC

abundance: many
j_gene: TRBJ2-2
d_gene: TRBD1
v_gene: TRBV5-1
CDR3aa: CASNTHRGRRELFF
CDR3nt: TGCGCCAGCAACACCCACAGGGGGCGCCGGGAGCTGTTTTTT

abundance: many
j_gene: TRBJ2-7
d_gene: TRBD1
v_gene: TRBV28
CDR3aa: CASRPPPGQGSYEQYF
CDR3nt: TGTGCCAGCAGGCCTCCCCCGGGACAGGGGTCCTACGAGCAGTACTTC